The 22 T cell receptor beta chains presented below share a single source sample, sequenced in a study of cytomegalovirus exposure and HLA in healthy donors. The PCR employed 60 Vbeta primers together with 13 Jbeta primers. TCRdb keeps only in-frame clones here, not all; method: immunoSEQ multiplex PCR. The table records 130,000 or so clones, almost 85% of them present only once. Sequenced material: PBMCs. These receptors were obtained from a woman in her thirties or forties in good health and CMV-seronegative.

This clone was seen just once. The chain has TRBV14 and TRBJ1-4; TRBD1 might be the D (5 bases). The V gene's germline CDR1 is SGHDN and CDR2 FVKESK. V shed 4 bases and J shed 5 bases, with 11 bases lying between them. The CDR3 spans 14 residues. CDR3 in amino acids: CASSRRGGNEKLFF. CDR3 bases: TGTGCCAGCAGCCGGAGGGGAGGGAATGAAAAACTGTTTTTT.

This chain connects TRBV6-5 to TRBJ1-3, with 9 bases identical to TRBD1. Losses at the gene ends were 7 bases for V and 4 bases for J; bases not matched to a gene: 5. The germline V gene has CDR1 MNHEY and CDR2 SVGAGI. The CDR3 totals 14 residues. The CDR3 region has the DNA TGTGCCAGCACCAACAGGGGGCAAGGAAACACCATATATTTT. Residues: CASTNRGQGNTIYF.

The CDR3 loop reads CASTPLGQGHYGYTF. CDR3 nucleotides: TGTGCCAGCACCCCGTTGGGACAGGGGCACTATGGCTACACCTTC. The rearrangement links TRBV7-9 to TRBJ1-2; 10 bases map to TRBD1. The CDR3 consists of 15 residues. The V gene's germline CDR1 is SEHNR and CDR2 FQNEAQ (reference sequence). The ends lost 7 bases at V and 3 bases at J; junction bases unmatched: 8.

This clone was counted only a few times. This CDR3 is also generated by other DNA sequences in the sample. V usage is TRBV7-2 and J usage is TRBJ2-1; D gene unclear. The CDR3 runs 13 residues. The germline CDR1 and CDR2 sequences are SGHTA and FQGNSA. Deletions cut 1 base from V and 4 bases from J, with 5 bases between. CDR3 bases: TGTGCCAGCAGCTTAGGGCAGTACAATGAGCAGTTCTTC. This codes for CASSLGQYNEQFF.

This chain links TRBV2 with TRBJ1-4; 12 bases map to TRBD1. The CDR3 has 15 residues. The V gene's germline CDR1 is SNHLY and CDR2 FYNNEI. Trimming took 6 bases from V and 8 from J; bases not matched to a gene: 7. The chain's CDR3 is CASRGTGGAWEKLFF. The DNA for the CDR3 is TGTGCCAGCAGAGGGACAGGGGGCGCGTGGGAAAAACTGTTTTTT.

CDR3 DNA sequence: TGCAGCGTGCGGGACAGGGGGATATACAATGAGCAGTTCTTC. Translation: CSVRDRGIYNEQFF. The chain joins TRBV29-1 to TRBJ2-1; 11 nucleotides agree with TRBD1. J gave up 4 bases and V 6 bases, and 5 bases lay outside the gene matches. Per the germline V gene, CDR1 is SQVTM and CDR2 is ANQGSEA. The CDR3 loop spans 14 amino acids.

The gene calls are TRBV28 and TRBJ2-5; 7 nucleotides match TRBD2. Germline V gene lookup returns CDR1 MDHEN and CDR2 SYDVKM. The CDR3 is 13 residues long. The V segment lost 6 bases and the J segment 5 bases; nucleotides outside the gene matches: 6. The CDR3 nucleotides are TGTGCCAGCAGGACCACTAGCGCGGAGACCCAGTACTTC. Its protein product is CASRTTSAETQYF.

This clone was detected once. The chain is built from TRBV2 and TRBJ1-2; possibly TRBD1 for D (5 bases). The V end was cut by 2 bases, the J end by 6 bases, with 13 bases between. Germline values: CDR1 SNHLY, CDR2 FYNNEI. This CDR3 has 14 residues. The CDR3: CASSESGAENGYTF. In DNA form, the CDR3 reads TGTGCCAGCAGTGAAAGCGGGGCAGAAAATGGCTACACCTTC.

The chain uses TRBV6-5 and TRBJ2-2, with D maybe TRBD2 (5 bases). V dropped 7 bases and J dropped 7 bases, with 16 bases sitting between them. The CDR3 contains 14 residues. Germline assignment: CDR1 MNHEY and CDR2 SVGAGI. The CDR3 is CASTDLSRGGELFF. CDR3 DNA sequence: TGTGCCAGCACGGATTTGTCACGGGGCGGGGAGCTGTTTTTT.

The chain combines TRBV5-1 with TRBJ2-1; possibly TRBD1 for D (5 bases). The length of the CDR3 is 11 residues. From germline, CDR1 is SGHRS and CDR2 YFSETQ. V lost 0 bases and J 14 bases, leaving 9 bases between the germline ends. The CDR3, as DNA: TGCGCCAGCAGCTTGGAGGGGTCTAAGTTCTTC. This codes for CASSLEGSKFF.

Comment on this clone: A junction boundary mismatches the germline segment, possibly from a read error. The chain employs TRBV19 and TRBJ1-5; D uncertain. The CDR3 has 14 residues. The germline gives CDR1 LNHDA, CDR2 SQIVND (reference sequence). The CDR3 DNA follows: TGTGCCAGTAGTATCGAAGATAGCAATCAGCCCCAACATTTT. Translated, it gives CASSIEDSNQPQHF.

The chain carries TRBV7-9 and TRBJ1-1; TRBD1 is a possible D gene (5 bases). Germline CDR1 reads SEHNR; CDR2 reads FQNEAQ (reference sequence). V was trimmed by 2 bases and J by 10 bases, leaving 29 bases between them. The CDR3 consists of 18 residues. Written as DNA, the CDR3 is TGTGCCAGCAGCTTATTAAGGGGTGGGGTAGACACCCTACGGAGAGCTTTCTTT. This translates into CASSLLRGGVDTLRRAFF.

The chain has TRBV6-1 and TRBJ2-7; TRBD1 might be the D (5 bases). V dropped 5 bases and J dropped 6 bases, with 11 bases sitting between them. CDR3 length: 12 amino acids. The germline gives CDR1 MNHNS, CDR2 SASEGT. CDR3 DNA: TGTGCCAGCAGTTCCCAGGGTTCCGAGCAGTACTTC. This translates into CASSSQGSEQYF.

The chain's CDR3 is CASSLGLAVLNEQFF. DNA of the CDR3: TGTGCCAGCAGCTTGGGACTAGCGGTTCTCAATGAGCAGTTCTTC. The V and J genes are TRBV11-1 and TRBJ2-1, with 11 bases matching TRBD2. V was pared by 3 bases and J by 6 bases, with 4 bases of the junction left unmatched. Germline values: CDR1 SGHAT, CDR2 FQDESV (reference sequence). The length of the CDR3 is 15 residues.

The count of this clone is one. This chain connects TRBV7-9 to TRBJ1-1; D perhaps matches TRBD1 (5 bases). The length of the CDR3 is 14 residues. The germline V and J ends were trimmed by 7 bases and 1 base, with 13 bases remaining between them. Germline CDR1 is SEHNR and CDR2 is FQNEAQ (reference sequence). In DNA form, the CDR3 reads TGTGCCAGCAAGCGTGGGGGGGAGAACACTGAAGCTTTCTTT. Residues: CASKRGGENTEAFF.

About this clone: One junction end does not reproduce the germline sequence, and a read error may be involved. The rearrangement links TRBV7-6 to TRBJ2-6; 7 bases fit TRBD1. Germline CDR1 SGHVS, CDR2 FNYEAQ. The CDR3 runs to 19 residues. CDR3: CASSLARDRIVSGANGLTF. The CDR3 nucleotides read TGTGCCAGCAGCTTAGCTCGGGACAGAATTGTATCTGGGGCCAACGGCCTGACTTTC. Full variable domain (rest looked up from reference TRBV7-6 and TRBJ2-6): GAGVSQSPRYKVTKRGQDVALRCDPISGHVSLYWYRQALGQGPEFLTYFNYEAQQDKSGLPNDRFSAERPEGSISTLTIQRTEQRDSAMYRCASSLARDRIVSGANGLTFGAGSRLTVL.

The chain combines TRBV18 with TRBJ2-5; D not resolved. With 3 bases removed from V and 4 bases from J, the gap between germline ends came to 3 bases. Germline CDR1 and CDR2: KGHSH and LQKENI. This CDR3 is 11 amino acids long. This chain's CDR3 is CASSPSETQYF. The CDR3 DNA follows: TGTGCCAGCTCACCCTCAGAGACCCAGTACTTC.

The chain has TRBV7-9 and TRBJ2-5; the match to TRBD2 covers 9 bases. The J segment lost 4 bases and the V segment lost 5 bases, leaving 14 bases of the junction unmatched. CDR1 and CDR2 (germline): SEHNR, FQNEAQ (reference sequence). CDR3 length equals 17 residues. The CDR3 reads CASSPTSGSKPRETQYF. DNA for the CDR3: TGTGCCAGCAGCCCTACTAGCGGGTCTAAGCCGAGAGAGACCCAGTACTTC.

CDR3 in amino acids: CASRIGQGGPQHF. The CDR3 DNA follows: TGTGCCAGCAGGATCGGACAGGGTGGACCCCAGCATTTT. This chain uses TRBV27 with TRBJ1-5; 8 nucleotides align to TRBD1. This CDR3 is 13 amino acids long. Unmatched junction bases numbered 8, after V lost 6 bases and J lost 10 bases. Germline loops: CDR1 MNHEY, CDR2 SMNVEV (reference sequence).

This chain links TRBV19 with TRBJ1-4; D not certain. V was pared by 5 bases and J by 6 bases, with 16 bases between. The germline CDR1 and CDR2 sequences are LNHDA and SQIVND (reference sequence). This CDR3 contains 15 residues. For the CDR3, the DNA is TGTGCCAGTAGTGCCGGTTGGGCCAATGATGAAAAACTGTTTTTT. It encodes CASSAGWANDEKLFF.

This clone is a singleton in its sample. The rearrangement joins TRBV7-6 to TRBJ1-5, with unresolved D. Trimming cost V 0 bases and J 3 bases, with 9 bases left between them. Germline loops: CDR1 SGHVS, CDR2 FNYEAQ. The CDR3 is 15 amino acids. The CDR3 sequence: CASSLAGGINQPQHF. CDR3 sequence (DNA): TGTGCCAGCAGCTTAGCTGGAGGAATCAATCAGCCCCAGCATTTT.

A remark on this clone: Germline is not matched at one junction end, which may reflect a read error. The chain has TRBV28 and TRBJ2-2; 7 bases agree with TRBD1. The germline V gene encodes CDR1 MDHEN and CDR2 SYDVKM. The CDR3 is 15 amino acids. The CDR3 protein is CASSIWDRLTGELFF. Here the CDR3 DNA reads TGTGCCAGCAGTATATGGGACAGACTGACCGGGGAGCTGTTTTTT.